This entry lists 4 T cell receptor beta chains sequenced from one sample in a study of blood T cell repertoires in COVID-19. Profiled with immunoSEQ multiplex PCR; TCRdb holds only in-frame clones, not every one. The table includes 60,000 or so clones, approximately 90% detected once. Sequencing was carried out using peripheral blood. The receptors stem from a human donor with active COVID-19. The donor label of this sample is uncertain.

The V gene is TRBV7-3, the J gene TRBJ2-2, with 12 bases fitting TRBD2. This CDR3 region has 18 residues. Germline V lookup: CDR1 SGHTA, CDR2 FQGTGA. V gave up 1 base and J gave up 3 bases; unmatched junction bases: 6. Written as DNA, the CDR3 is TGTGCCAGCAGCTTAATTCCCCGGACTAGCGGGGACACCGGGGAGCTGTTTTTT. Protein product: CASSLIPRTSGDTGELFF.

This clone was observed a single time. The CDR3 here is CASSQGGTGILYNEQFF. For the CDR3, the DNA is TGCGCCAGCAGCCAGGGGGGGACAGGAATACTTTACAATGAGCAGTTCTTC. The chain recombines TRBV4-3 with TRBJ2-1, with D perhaps TRBD1 (8 bases). CDR3 length: 17 residues. Looked up from germline, CDR1 is LGHNA and CDR2 is YSLEER. Deletions cut 3 bases from V and 4 bases from J, with 19 bases between.

In DNA, the CDR3 is TGTGCCAGCACTCTAGCGGGGGGGCCCTCCTACAATGAGCAGTTCTTC. Translation: CASTLAGGPSYNEQFF. This sequence joins TRBV2 and TRBJ2-1, with TRBD2 matching 12 bases. Germline CDR1 reads SNHLY; CDR2 reads FYNNEI. This CDR3 has 16 amino acids. Trimming at V came to 7 bases and at J to 0 bases, leaving 4 bases not matched to a gene.

DNA of the CDR3: TGTGCCAGCAGGCCTATACTAGCACACAATCGCACTGAAGCTTTCTTT. It translates to CASRPILAHNRTEAFF. The V gene is TRBV21-1, the J gene TRBJ1-1. TRBV21-1 is an annotated pseudogene. The CDR3 is made up of 16 amino acids.